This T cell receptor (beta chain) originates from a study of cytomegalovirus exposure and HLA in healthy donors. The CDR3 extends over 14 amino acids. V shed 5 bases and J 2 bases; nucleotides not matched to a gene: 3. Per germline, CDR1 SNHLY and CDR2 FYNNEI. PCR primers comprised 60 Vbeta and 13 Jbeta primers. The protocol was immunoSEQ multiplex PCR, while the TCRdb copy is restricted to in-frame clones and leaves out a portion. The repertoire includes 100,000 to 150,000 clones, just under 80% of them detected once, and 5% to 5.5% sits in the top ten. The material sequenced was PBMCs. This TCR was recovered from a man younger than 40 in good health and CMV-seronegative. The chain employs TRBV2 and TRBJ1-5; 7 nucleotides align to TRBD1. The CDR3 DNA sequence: TGTGCCAGCAGTACAGGGGTTGGCAATCAGCCCCAGCATTTT. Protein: CASSTGVGNQPQHF.